The 14 T cell receptor beta chains reported below all come from one sample, sequenced in a study of blood T cell repertoires in COVID-19. Here immunoSEQ multiplex PCR was the method, and the copy in TCRdb shows in-frame clones only, minus some. The profile shows around 150,000 clones, around 81% of them singletons. Sequenced material: peripheral blood. These receptors came from a man aged 60 to 75 with active or convalescent COVID-19.

The gene calls are TRBV19 and TRBJ1-2; TRBD1 might be the D (6 bases). The CDR3 runs 13 residues. Germline V lookup: CDR1 LNHDA, CDR2 SQIVND (reference sequence). The germline V and J ends were trimmed by 5 bases and 7 bases, with 14 bases remaining between them. The CDR3 nucleotides read TGTGCCAGTAGTGTACCAGGGGATGGTGGCTACACCTTC. Its protein product is CASSVPGDGGYTF.

The chain uses TRBV14 and TRBJ1-1, with D possibly TRBD1 on 5 matching bases. V gave up 5 bases and J gave up 4 bases, with 14 bases separating them. The CDR3 spans 14 residues. Per the germline V gene, CDR1 is SGHDN and CDR2 is FVKESK. The CDR3 DNA reads TGTGCCAGCAGCGCAGTGTGGGGCGGCACTGAAGCTTTCTTT. It yields the protein CASSAVWGGTEAFF.

Relative to its sample, this clone is medium-sized. The chain uses TRBV6-5 and TRBJ2-1, with TRBD2 matching over 13 bases. This CDR3 comprises 15 residues. Unmatched junction bases numbered 2, after V lost 5 bases and J lost 4 bases. The V gene's germline CDR1 is MNHEY and CDR2 SVGAGI. CDR3 bases: TGTGCCAGCAGTCCGGGACTAGCGGGGTACAATGAGCAGTTCTTC. Amino acids: CASSPGLAGYNEQFF.

This chain links TRBV5-5 with TRBJ2-7, with 10 bases fitting TRBD1. Germline V CDR1 and CDR2: SGHKS, YYEKEE (reference sequence). Trimming cost V 4 bases and J 4 bases; bases outside gene matches: 14. The CDR3 contains 17 residues. The CDR3 sequence is CASSPIGRTGGSYEQYF. CDR3 DNA sequence: TGTGCCAGCAGCCCGATCGGTAGGACAGGGGGATCTTACGAGCAGTACTTC.

This clone showed up just a few times. This chain links TRBV12-3 or TRBV12-4 with TRBJ1-2; tentative D call: TRBD1 (5 bases). The CDR3 loop spans 12 amino acids. Trimming left V 5 bases short and J 2 bases short, with 6 bases between. The CDR3 sequence is CASSTGNYGYTF. CDR3 DNA sequence: TGTGCCAGCAGTACAGGCAACTATGGCTACACCTTC.

V and J are TRBV5-4 and TRBJ2-2; TRBD1 might be the D (6 bases). The germline CDR1 and CDR2 sequences are SGHNT and YYREEE (reference sequence). The CDR3 sequence is 16 residues long. Trimming left V 3 bases short and J 4 bases short, with 16 bases between. The DNA for the CDR3 is TGTGCCAGCAGCTCATCACAGGGAACGTCCACCGGGGAGCTGTTTTTT. Its translation: CASSSSQGTSTGELFF.

The rearrangement uses TRBV5-6 and TRBJ2-2; the D gene is possibly TRBD2 (6 bases). CDR3 size: 16 residues. V was clipped by 4 bases and J by 7 bases, with 20 bases between them. Per germline, CDR1 SGHDT and CDR2 YYEEEE. CDR3 loop: CASSPLNGGLLGELFF. The CDR3 DNA follows: TGTGCCAGCAGCCCCCTAAACGGAGGACTACTCGGGGAGCTGTTTTTT. Full variable domain (outside the CDR3, taken from reference TRBV5-6 and TRBJ2-2): DAGVTQSPTHLIKTRGQQVTLRCSPKSGHDTVSWYQQALGQGPQFIFQYYEEEERQRGNFPDRFSGHQFPNYSSELNVNALLLGDSALYLCASSPLNGGLLGELFFGEGSRLTVL.

This clone was seen more than once but under ten times. The J gene is TRBJ2-3, the V gene TRBV5-1; TRBD1 aligns across 7 bases. V gave up 4 bases and J gave up 6 bases; unmatched junction bases: 2. Germline CDR1 is SGHRS and CDR2 is YFSETQ. The CDR3 runs to 12 residues. CDR3 DNA: TGCGCCAGCAGCCAGGGACAGGATACGCAGTATTTT. The encoded protein is CASSQGQDTQYF.

The J gene is TRBJ1-2, the V gene TRBV6-5; TRBD1 agrees at 7 bases. After removal of 2 bases from V and 4 bases from J, the junction contained 7 bases not matched to a gene. The CDR3 has 15 amino acids. Germline CDR1 reads MNHEY; CDR2 reads SVGAGI. The DNA of the CDR3 is TGTGCCAGCAGTTACAGTTCAGGGGGTACCTATGGCTACACCTTC. Its protein product is CASSYSSGGTYGYTF.

In its sample, this clone ranks as medium-sized. V is TRBV5-1 and J is TRBJ1-2; D remains unclear. The CDR3 sequence is 15 residues long. Trimming cost V 4 bases and J 6 bases, with 19 bases left between them. Germline-derived CDR1 and CDR2 are SGHRS and YFSETQ. In DNA form, the CDR3 reads TGCGCCAGCAGCCTTGCACGGAACTCCCTAGATGGCTACACCTTC. It codes for CASSLARNSLDGYTF.

This clone was observed a single time. This chain uses TRBV5-6 with TRBJ2-1; D perhaps matches TRBD2 (6 bases). The V gene lost 5 bases and the J gene lost 5 bases, with 20 bases spanning the gap. Germline V lookup: CDR1 SGHDT, CDR2 YYEEEE. CDR3 size: 16 residues. The CDR3 DNA sequence: TGTGCCAGCAGGCCATCCCTAGCGAGATCCGACAATGAGCAGTTCTTC. Its protein is CASRPSLARSDNEQFF.

The rearrangement joins TRBV7-3 to TRBJ2-3, with 8 bases that match TRBD2. V gave up 5 bases and J gave up 2 bases; unmatched junction bases: 6. Germline CDR1 reads SGHTA; CDR2 reads FQGTGA. The CDR3 contains 15 residues. In nucleotides, the CDR3 is TGTGCCAGCAGCAAAGCGGGGGAGGTCACAGATACGCAGTATTTT. It translates to CASSKAGEVTDTQYF.

This clone was recorded only once. The chain couples TRBV6-5 to TRBJ1-2; the match to TRBD1 covers 10 bases. In germline, CDR1 is MNHEY, CDR2 SVGAGI. V gave up 6 bases and J gave up 7 bases; unmatched junction bases: 8. This CDR3 has 14 amino acids. Here the CDR3 DNA reads TGTGCCAGCAGCCCGGGACAGGGGATGTTTGGCTACACCTTC. Amino acid sequence: CASSPGQGMFGYTF.

This chain uses TRBV28 with TRBJ1-3, with 7 positions matching TRBD1. The CDR3 runs to 15 residues. Germline V gives CDR1 MDHEN, CDR2 SYDVKM. V dropped 4 bases and J dropped 0; count of bases not matched to a gene: 3. The DNA of the CDR3 is TGTGCCAGCAGTTCCTCAGGGGGCTCTGGAAACACCATATATTTT. Translating it yields CASSSSGGSGNTIYF.